This paragraph reports one T cell receptor (beta chain). No cognate antigen has been identified for it. It has no much larger one-base neighbor in the sample; base qualities were not kept. The trial excluded patients who had a history of autoimmune disease or who were on systemic immunosuppression. Peripheral blood for TCR sequencing was collected from all dose cohorts at baseline, on cycle 4 day 1, and on cycle 7 day 1. The samples were taken from a phase I, first-in-human, multicenter, open-label dose-escalation trial of ivuxolimab. Adults with locally advanced or metastatic melanoma, renal cell, hepatocellular, or head and neck squamous cell carcinoma were enrolled in the trial. Before TCR sequencing, CD4+ and CD8+ T cells were separately sorted from peripheral blood. A distance of 20 bases separates the germline ends of V and J, which lose 0 bases and 9 bases respectively. CDR1 MGHRA and CDR2 YSYEKL were looked up in the germline V gene. The CDR3, from cysteine to phenylalanine, totals 16 residues. Just the 48-base CDR3 DNA is kept, in frame starting at base 1.

The data were taken from a study of OX40 agonist ivuxolimab in advanced cancers. About the investigation overall: Ivuxolimab, which targeted the costimulatory receptor OX40 (CD134), was an agonistic, fully human IgG2 monoclonal antibody. Intravenous ivuxolimab was administered to patients every 2 weeks at six dose levels: 0.01, 0.1, 0.3, 1.5, 3 and 10 mg/kg. Among the roughly 50 dose-escalation patients, some 19 had hepatocellular carcinoma, approximately 15 melanoma, 9 renal cell carcinoma and 9 head and neck cancer. In the dose-escalation cohort, roughly four fifths of patients were male, and the mean age was approximately 60 years, with a range of roughly 20 to 85. Patients were allowed to have had prior anti-PD-1, anti-PD-L1 or anti-CTLA-4 therapy, and approximately 40% of the dose-escalation patients had been treated with checkpoint inhibitors. Partial responses occurred in three dose-escalation patients: two with cutaneous melanoma and one with hepatocellular carcinoma. Peripheral TCRbeta sequencing aimed to test whether ivuxolimab altered TCR sequence diversity and caused clonal T-cell expansion. The paper covers the monotherapy dose-escalation part of the phase I ivuxolimab trial, which included N ≈ 52 patients. The paper as a whole reports these results and caveats: In the 0.1-3.0 mg/kg groups, partial responders had among the lowest normalized peripheral clonal expansion, particularly in CD8+ T cells. At doses of 0.1 to 3.0 mg/kg, clonal expansion of both CD4+ and CD8+ T cells in blood was seen between baseline and week 6. After ivuxolimab, CD8+ T cells had more expanded clones than CD4+ T cells on average. Low levels of normalized T-cell clonal expansion were also seen in some nonresponding patients. Which antigens the clonally expanded peripheral T cells were specific for was not determined.

To sequence the TCRbeta CDR3 region, genomic DNA was isolated from the sorted cells. TCRbeta CDR3 regions were sequenced using the immunoSEQ Assay. Not all clones reach the TCRdb copy of this immuneACCESS table, which keeps in-frame sequences only. Checked studies attribute under half of the gap to unresolved V genes and leave the rest unexplained. In all, the sample holds approximately 67,000 clones, and just over 90% of those were seen once. Of the sample, about 5.9% is held by the ten largest clones. Recombination connected TRBV4-1 to TRBJ2-5, with an unclear D gene assignment. The sequence was collected from an adult with an advanced solid tumor such as melanoma, head and neck, liver or kidney cancer. This specimen was CD4+ or CD8+ T cells sorted from blood, taken in a trial of the OX40 agonist ivuxolimab. The CDR3 here reads CASSQDRNSNVDAQYF. The DNA sequence is as follows: TGCGCCAGCAGCCAAGATCGAAACAGCAACGTGGATGCCCAGTACTTC.